A selection of T cell receptor beta chains follows, all from one sample in a study of T cells in Graves' hyperthyroidism and ophthalmopathy. TCRdb called the multiplex PCR reads again in MiXCR, with one record for every CDR3 protein. The table shows about 52,000 distinct CDR3 sequences, with less than 60% occurring only once. The specimen sequenced was blood. The receptors were gathered from a woman between 45 and 60 years old with Graves' ophthalmopathy. Each CDR3 is given without its conserved first and last residue. Only part of the rows carry a size: once, few, many, or a class if the clone is expanded.

j_gene: TRBJ1-1; abundance: many; v_gene: TRBV7-8; CDR3aa: ASSQGAGGTEAF
j_gene: TRBJ1-2; abundance: once; v_gene: TRBV5-1; CDR3aa: ASSTGQDYGYT
j_gene: TRBJ2-7; abundance: -; v_gene: TRBV7-3; CDR3aa: ASSLGTGVNYEQY
j_gene: TRBJ2-1; abundance: -; v_gene: TRBV7-6; CDR3aa: ASSVERGDPTYNEQF
j_gene: TRBJ2-7; abundance: -; v_gene: TRBV19; CDR3aa: ASSMFGGGYEQY
j_gene: TRBJ2-1; abundance: -; v_gene: TRBV6-1; CDR3aa: ASYRVGEQF
j_gene: TRBJ2-5; abundance: -; v_gene: TRBV7-8; CDR3aa: ASSPRRLNETQY
j_gene: TRBJ2-7; abundance: -; v_gene: TRBV2; CDR3aa: ASTGTSVVQY
j_gene: TRBJ2-5; abundance: -; v_gene: TRBV7-9; CDR3aa: ASSRGLGGGYNETQY
j_gene: TRBJ1-4; abundance: -; v_gene: TRBV15; CDR3aa: ATSRAMTGGSSNEKLF
j_gene: TRBJ2-1; abundance: -; v_gene: TRBV7-9; CDR3aa: ASRDRVYNEQF
j_gene: TRBJ1-4; abundance: -; v_gene: TRBV10-3; CDR3aa: AIRGNEKPF
j_gene: TRBJ2-7; abundance: many; v_gene: TRBV6-4; CDR3aa: ASSDRGPSQEQY
j_gene: TRBJ1-2; abundance: many; v_gene: TRBV29-1; CDR3aa: SVVRDLRTYGYT
j_gene: TRBJ2-5; abundance: many; v_gene: TRBV6-6; CDR3aa: ASRNSGGAEETQY
j_gene: TRBJ2-5; abundance: many; v_gene: TRBV12-3/TRBV12-4; CDR3aa: ASGGEAQY
j_gene: TRBJ1-5; abundance: many; v_gene: TRBV5-8; CDR3aa: ASSLTGSGQPQH
j_gene: TRBJ2-7; abundance: many; v_gene: TRBV5-1; CDR3aa: ASSWNQGSSYEQY
j_gene: TRBJ2-7; abundance: many; v_gene: TRBV5-8; CDR3aa: ASSLKASKAYEQY
j_gene: TRBJ1-6; abundance: medium-sized; v_gene: TRBV24-1; CDR3aa: ATSGRDRGPSPLH
j_gene: TRBJ2-6; abundance: -; v_gene: TRBV7-8; CDR3aa: ASSLEVSWLAGTGANVLT
j_gene: TRBJ2-2; abundance: -; v_gene: TRBV7-2; CDR3aa: ASSLVGGELF
j_gene: TRBJ1-6; abundance: many; v_gene: TRBV4-1; CDR3aa: ASSLTSTGDNSPLH
j_gene: TRBJ1-6; abundance: many; v_gene: TRBV7-9; CDR3aa: ASSLTRNNSPLH
j_gene: TRBJ2-2; abundance: many; v_gene: TRBV5-1; CDR3aa: ASSLTWTGSTGELF
j_gene: TRBJ2-5; abundance: -; v_gene: TRBV10-2; CDR3aa: ASSQEGVSNQPQY
j_gene: TRBJ1-2; abundance: -; v_gene: TRBV19; CDR3aa: ASRGGGAHYDCT
j_gene: TRBJ2-2; abundance: few; v_gene: TRBV3-1; CDR3aa: ASSSRPLGGGELF
j_gene: TRBJ2-1; abundance: many; v_gene: TRBV9; CDR3aa: ASSERAGRSYNEQF
j_gene: TRBJ2-5; abundance: -; v_gene: TRBV2; CDR3aa: ASLRDSQETQY
j_gene: TRBJ2-1; abundance: -; v_gene: TRBV7-2; CDR3aa: ASRLTGSTYNEQF
j_gene: TRBJ2-3; abundance: -; v_gene: TRBV11-1; CDR3aa: ASKTDYRDEWADTQY
j_gene: TRBJ2-1; abundance: many; v_gene: TRBV11-2; CDR3aa: ASSLSGRETGEQF
j_gene: TRBJ1-1; abundance: few; v_gene: TRBV27; CDR3aa: ASSFRRPMAAF
j_gene: TRBJ1-2; abundance: -; v_gene: TRBV19; CDR3aa: ASRSAGGNCGYA
j_gene: TRBJ2-7; abundance: many; v_gene: TRBV3-1; CDR3aa: ASSGTAHEQY
j_gene: TRBJ2-7; abundance: many; v_gene: TRBV13; CDR3aa: ASSGHSSGYPYEQY
j_gene: TRBJ2-7; abundance: many; v_gene: TRBV6-6; CDR3aa: ASSVQRTYEQY
j_gene: TRBJ2-7; abundance: many; v_gene: TRBV4-3; CDR3aa: ASSQEAEDRREQY
j_gene: TRBJ2-3; abundance: -; v_gene: TRBV19; CDR3aa: VSSAISSTDTQY